A selection of T cell receptor beta chains follows, all from one sample in a study of CD8 T cells in ankylosing spondylitis. TCRdb recomputed calls from the 5' RACE reads with MiXCR, one row per CDR3 protein. This repertoire shows about 220,000 distinct CDR3 sequences, 10% to 13% found once; its top ten account for less than 25%. The sequencing sample was made of blood, either unsorted or a sorted T cell fraction (not recorded which). These receptors were taken from a male donor with ankylosing spondylitis or in good health (not recorded which). Each CDR3 is given with its conserved first and last residue. The D gene is left open where the match is weak.

v_call | d_call | cdr3_aa
TRBV7-8 | - | CASSSPTRTGNEQFF
TRBV20-1 | TRBD1 | CSAIPTGGNQPQHF
TRBV5-1 | TRBD2 | CASSFRLADTDTQYF
TRBV2 | - | CASSILRQAYEQYF
TRBV7-8 | TRBD1 | CASSRDRGPTYEQYF
TRBV20-1 | - | CSPSVGTDTQYF
TRBV7-3 | - | CASSPLGASSSYNEQFF
TRBV4-1 | - | CASSPGWAMGTDTQYF
TRBV12-3/TRBV12-4 | - | CASEWGAGSTDTQYF
TRBV29-1 | - | CSVVGQGAWGYTF
TRBV5-1 | TRBD2 | CASSLGDSLAGGIYNEQFF
TRBV27 | - | CASSSPGPGRLYF
TRBV7-9 | TRBD1 | CASSFQGDEQFF
TRBV3-1 | - | CASSWAFTGDSQETQYF
TRBV12-3/TRBV12-4 | - | CASSLAGSIASTDTQYF
TRBV20-1 | - | CSARAPGTGSSYEQYF
TRBV7-2 | TRBD2 | CASSQGLAGDADTQYF
TRBV12-3/TRBV12-4 | - | CASSPSAAGVYGYTF
TRBV20-1 | - | CSARADSLAYEQYF
TRBV11-2 | TRBD2 | CASSLNSGGGTDTQYF
TRBV29-1 | - | CSAKWDTEAFF
TRBV3-1 | - | CASSQVRTGELFF
TRBV12-3/TRBV12-4 | - | CASNSYNEQFF
TRBV5-4 | TRBD2 | CASSLVLAGGQETQYF
TRBV19 | - | CASRRREAGGEQYF
TRBV5-1 | - | CASSLDGGGGETQYF
TRBV2 | - | CASSETTGNSPLHF
TRBV29-1 | - | CSVDVQGSPGELFF
TRBV12-3/TRBV12-4 | - | CASSTGLEQYF
TRBV7-9 | - | CASSLDGKSPLHF
TRBV5-1 | TRBD1 | CASNVQGGNTEAFF